The 2 T cell receptor beta chains below all came from one sample that was sequenced in a study of blood T cells in healthy people across ages. Together with a sample-barcoded 5' primer, a J-beta primer mix was included in a second PCR lasting roughly 6 to 12 cycles. TCRdb redid the calling of the 5' RACE reads with MiXCR, one entry per CDR3 protein. The top ten hold about 4% of the sample, which has some 1,500,000 distinct CDR3 sequences, roughly two fifths seen once. The sample taken for sequencing was blood. The receptors here all came from a woman between 18 and 29 years old in good health.

This chain connects TRBV12-3 or TRBV12-4 to TRBJ2-7, with TRBD1 as a possible D gene (5 bases). V lost 3 bases and J lost 2, with 11 bases in between. The CDR3 is 14 residues long. CDR3 nucleotide sequence: TGTGCCAGCAGTTTGGCCAGGGCGACCTACGAGCAGTACTTC. This sequence encodes CASSLARATYEQYF.

This chain joins TRBV6-2 or TRBV6-3 and TRBJ2-1; D is ambiguous. The CDR3 is 14 amino acids. The germline gives CDR1 MNHEY, CDR2 SVGEGT. Trimming cost V 8 bases and J 3 bases, with 14 bases left between them. The CDR3: CASLDGTVYNEQFF. The DNA of the CDR3 is TGTGCCAGCCTCGACGGAACAGTCTACAATGAGCAGTTCTTC.